This is a list of T cell receptor beta chains from one sample in a study of radiotherapy plus CTLA-4 blockade in lung cancer. Method: immunoSEQ multiplex PCR; TCRdb's copy keeps in-frame clones and lacks some. The table records tens of thousands of clones, around 87% of them present only once. Material: peripheral blood, obtained from a patient treated with radiotherapy plus ipilimumab. The receptors stem from a human donor with non-small cell lung cancer that progressed on radiotherapy plus ipilimumab. Both conserved end residues are part of each CDR3. The order of the fields is V gene, J gene, clone size, D gene, CDR3 protein, CDR3 DNA. A D gene is named only where the DNA matches it firmly. Rows give clone size only sometimes, using once, few, many, or a class for an expanded clone.

v_call: TRBV5-6
j_call: TRBJ2-7
clone_size: .
d_call: .
cdr3_aa: CASSFPRLDSYEQYF
cdr3_nt: TGTGCCAGCAGCTTTCCCCGACTGGACTCCTACGAGCAGTACTTC

v_call: TRBV4-1
j_call: TRBJ1-3
clone_size: few
d_call: TRBD1
cdr3_aa: CASSQKVRDRGSGNTIYF
cdr3_nt: TGCGCCAGCAGCCAGAAAGTACGGGACAGGGGATCTGGAAACACCATATATTTT

v_call: TRBV27
j_call: TRBJ2-6
clone_size: .
d_call: TRBD1
cdr3_aa: CASSGAGTAGANVLTF
cdr3_nt: TGTGCCAGCAGTGGCGCCGGGACAGCTGGGGCCAACGTCCTGACTTTC

v_call: TRBV21-1
j_call: TRBJ1-2
clone_size: .
d_call: .
cdr3_aa: CASSSCSRGGRTPYYGYTF
cdr3_nt: TGTGCCAGCAGCTCTTGTTCCAGGGGGGGGCGTACCCCCTACTATGGCTACACCTTC

v_call: TRBV11-2
j_call: TRBJ2-5
clone_size: few
d_call: .
cdr3_aa: CASNRGFGGETQYF
cdr3_nt: TGTGCCAGCAATCGGGGATTCGGGGGAGAGACCCAGTACTTC

v_call: TRBV13
j_call: TRBJ2-5
clone_size: .
d_call: .
cdr3_aa: CASSLGKRKGETQYF
cdr3_nt: TGTGCCAGCAGCTTAGGGAAGAGGAAGGGAGAGACCCAGTACTTC

v_call: TRBV6-6
j_call: TRBJ1-1
clone_size: .
d_call: TRBD1
cdr3_aa: CASSLRGTEPEAFF
cdr3_nt: TGTGCCAGCAGCCTCAGGGGGACTGAGCCTGAAGCTTTCTTT

v_call: TRBV10-3
j_call: TRBJ2-7
clone_size: .
d_call: .
cdr3_aa: CAISPHGGFYEQYF
cdr3_nt: TGTGCCATCAGTCCGCATGGGGGGTTCTACGAGCAGTACTTC

v_call: TRBV5-4
j_call: TRBJ2-7
clone_size: few
d_call: .
cdr3_aa: CASSLGGNWKFHEQYF
cdr3_nt: TGTGCCAGCAGCTTGGGAGGGAACTGGAAGTTCCACGAGCAGTACTTC

v_call: TRBV7-8
j_call: TRBJ1-1
clone_size: few
d_call: TRBD1
cdr3_aa: CASSFYSGQGEAFF
cdr3_nt: TGTGCCAGCAGCTTTTACTCGGGACAGGGAGAAGCTTTCTTT